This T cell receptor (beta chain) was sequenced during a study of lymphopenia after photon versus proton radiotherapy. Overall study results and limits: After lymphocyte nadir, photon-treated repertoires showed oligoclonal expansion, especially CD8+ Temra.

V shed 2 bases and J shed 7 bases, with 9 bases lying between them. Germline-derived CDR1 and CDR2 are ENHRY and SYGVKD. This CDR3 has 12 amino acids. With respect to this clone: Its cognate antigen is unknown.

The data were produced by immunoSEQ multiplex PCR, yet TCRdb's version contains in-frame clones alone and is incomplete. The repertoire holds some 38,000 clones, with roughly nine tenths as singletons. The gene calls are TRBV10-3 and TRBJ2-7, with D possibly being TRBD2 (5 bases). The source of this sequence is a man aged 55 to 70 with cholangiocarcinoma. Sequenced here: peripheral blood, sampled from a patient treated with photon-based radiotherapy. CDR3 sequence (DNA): TGTGCCATCAGTGAGCTCTCGGGGGAGCAGTACTTC. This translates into CAISELSGEQYF.